The 22 T cell receptor beta chains below were found in one sample sequenced in a study of T cell responses to AZD1222 COVID-19 vaccine. Measured with immunoSEQ multiplex PCR; TCRdb has only the in-frame clones, and not every one. The table shows tens of thousands of clones, with approximately 80% occurring only once. The sequencing here drew on peripheral blood, taken on day 0 of AZD1222 vaccination. The receptors originated from an adult in good health.

The chain combines TRBV6-1 with TRBJ2-7; no clear D gene. Trimming cost V 0 bases and J 1 base, with 7 bases left between them. The germline V gene encodes CDR1 MNHNS and CDR2 SASEGT. The CDR3 extends over 14 amino acids. In DNA form, the CDR3 reads TGTGCCAGCAGTGAAGCACAGATTTCCTACGAGCAGTACTTC. As protein: CASSEAQISYEQYF.

The chain has TRBV20-1 and TRBJ1-5; D is possibly TRBD1 (5 bases). Germline assignment: CDR1 DFQATT and CDR2 SNEGSKA (reference sequence). The CDR3 sequence is 12 residues long. The ends were cut back, 3 bases at V and 6 bases at J, with 9 bases in the middle. The CDR3 loop is CSASQGAQPQHF. The CDR3 coding sequence is TGCAGTGCTAGTCAGGGCGCTCAGCCCCAGCATTTT.

The rearrangement joins TRBV27 to TRBJ2-3; 7 nucleotides agree with TRBD2. With 3 bases clipped from V and 2 bases from J, the junction kept 8 bases outside the gene matches. CDR1 is MNHEY, CDR2 SMNVEV, per germline (reference sequence). The CDR3 has 16 amino acids. CDR3 sequence: CASSLISSGLTDTQYF. The CDR3 DNA reads as TGTGCCAGCAGTTTGATCTCTAGCGGTCTCACAGATACGCAGTATTTT.

The DNA of the CDR3 is TGTGCCAGCAGTAGACTTTTTGATGAGCAGTTCTTC. Encoded protein: CASSRLFDEQFF. V usage is TRBV12-3 or TRBV12-4 and J usage is TRBJ2-1; D uncertain. The CDR3 consists of 12 residues. The V gene lost 5 bases and the J gene lost 8 bases, with 10 bases spanning the gap.

This clone has only one observation. The genes are TRBV6-6 and TRBJ1-3; TRBD1 matches at 9 bases. V lost 5 bases, J lost 2 bases, and 4 bases stayed unmatched. The CDR3 contains 15 residues. Germline lookup yields CDR1 MNHNY and CDR2 SVGAGI (reference sequence). The CDR3 region has the DNA TGTGCCAGCAGTCGAAACAGGGGGCCTGGAAACACCATATATTTT. Amino acids: CASSRNRGPGNTIYF.

This rearrangement joins TRBV12-5 to TRBJ2-5; tentatively, D is TRBD1 or TRBD2 (5 bases each). The length of the CDR3 is 13 residues. V lost 6 bases and J lost 2, with 10 bases in between. Germline V gene lookup returns CDR1 LGHNT and CDR2 FRNRAP. CDR3 region: CASGSWGQETQYF. The CDR3 DNA sequence: TGTGCTAGTGGCTCCTGGGGGCAAGAGACCCAGTACTTC.

This clone occurred a few times. The V gene is TRBV6-1, the J gene TRBJ1-2; TRBD1 matches 7 bases. Per the germline V gene, CDR1 is MNHNS and CDR2 is SASEGT. The CDR3 is made up of 13 amino acids. After removal of 3 bases from V and 4 bases from J, the junction contained 2 bases not matched to a gene. Written as DNA, the CDR3 is TGTGCCAGCAGTGAGGGACAGAGCTATGGCTACACCTTC. As protein: CASSEGQSYGYTF.

This rearrangement joins TRBV19 to TRBJ2-2, with TRBD1 as a possible D gene (5 bases). This CDR3 is 14 amino acids long. Germline V lookup: CDR1 LNHDA, CDR2 SQIVND (reference sequence). The germline V and J ends were trimmed by 10 bases and 3 bases, with 15 bases remaining between them. CDR3 residues: CATQIRQHTGELFF. The DNA of the CDR3 is TGTGCCACCCAAATTCGACAGCACACCGGGGAGCTGTTTTTT.

This clone was found a few times. The rearrangement uses TRBV3-1 (or the pseudogene TRBV3-2) and TRBJ2-7; possibly TRBD1 or TRBD2 for D (6 bases each). Per germline, CDR1 LGHDT and CDR2 YNNKEL (reference sequence). Trimming took 0 bases from V and 4 from J, leaving 13 bases between them. The CDR3 totals 15 residues. Here the CDR3 reads CASSQDRTGRYEQYF. The CDR3 DNA reads as TGTGCCAGCAGCCAAGATCGTACAGGGAGGTACGAGCAGTACTTC.

The chain has TRBV6-6 and TRBJ1-3; D gene ambiguous. Trimming cost V 5 bases and J 9 bases, with 20 bases left between them. The germline V gene encodes CDR1 MNHNY and CDR2 SVGAGI (reference sequence). The CDR3 extends over 15 amino acids. The chain's CDR3 is CASSPLRASGRTIYF. CDR3 sequence (DNA): TGTGCCAGCAGTCCTTTAAGGGCCTCCGGGCGCACCATATATTTT.

The chain uses TRBV4-2 and TRBJ1-2; no clear D gene. Per germline, CDR1 LGHNA and CDR2 YNFKEQ. With 0 bases removed from V and 8 bases from J, the gap between germline ends came to 16 bases. The CDR3 is 15 amino acids. CDR3 sequence (DNA): TGTGCCAGCAGCCAAGATTCGGTACGGGTCCAAGGCTACACCTTC. Translation gives CASSQDSVRVQGYTF.

The chain joins TRBV30 to TRBJ1-6; D unresolved. CDR1 GTSNPN and CDR2 SVGIG come from the germline V gene (reference sequence). CDR3 length: 11 residues. V was shortened by 3 bases and J by 11 bases, with 8 bases between the two germline ends. This CDR3 reads CAWSSSAPLHF. CDR3 DNA sequence: TGTGCCTGGAGCTCAAGTGCACCCCTCCACTTT.

The chain is built from TRBV20-1 and TRBJ1-2, with 10 positions matching TRBD1. Losses at the gene ends were 3 bases for V and 7 bases for J; bases not matched to a gene: 8. The CDR3 sequence is 14 residues long. Germline loops: CDR1 DFQATT, CDR2 SNEGSKA (reference sequence). The CDR3, as DNA: TGCAGTGCTAGTCATCGAAGGACAGGGGGTGGCTACACCTTC. Translated: CSASHRRTGGGYTF.

This clone was recorded only once. The DNA for the CDR3 is TGTGCCAGCAGCGTAGCGGGGACTAGCGGGGCCTACGAGCAGTACTTC. Translation gives CASSVAGTSGAYEQYF. The V call is TRBV9, the J call TRBJ2-7, with 13 bases lining up with TRBD2. CDR1 and CDR2 (germline): SGDLS, YYNGEE. Unmatched junction bases numbered 2, after V lost 0 bases and J lost 2 bases. CDR3 size: 16 residues.

The J gene is TRBJ2-3, the V gene TRBV20-1, with 11 bases aligning to TRBD2. V lost 3 bases, J lost 0 bases, and 11 bases stayed unmatched. The CDR3 is 18 residues long. Germline V gene sequence: CDR1 DFQATT, CDR2 SNEGSKA (reference sequence). For the CDR3, the DNA is TGCAGTGCTAGTGGCCCTAGCGGGGGGTCCTCTAGCACAGATACGCAGTATTTT. As protein: CSASGPSGGSSSTDTQYF.

The V and J genes are TRBV30 and TRBJ1-6, with 9 bases that match TRBD1. CDR1 is GTSNPN, CDR2 SVGIG, per germline (reference sequence). J lost 9 bases, V lost 4 bases, and 7 bases had no gene match. This CDR3 is 14 amino acids long. CDR3 protein: CAWTQRDRASPLHF. CDR3 bases: TGTGCCTGGACACAACGGGACAGGGCTTCACCCCTCCACTTT.

The chain employs TRBV6-5 and TRBJ1-2, with a weak D call TRBD1 (5 bases). Deletions cut 7 bases from V and 6 bases from J, with 21 bases between. From germline, CDR1 is MNHEY and CDR2 SVGAGI. The CDR3 is made up of 15 amino acids. CDR3 residues: CASIEDQGRSDGYTF. CDR3 DNA: TGTGCCAGCATCGAAGATCAGGGTAGGAGTGATGGCTACACCTTC.

This clone turned up a few times. The chain carries TRBV7-3 and TRBJ1-1; no clear D. Trimming took off 4 bases at V and 1 base at J, with 7 bases between the two ends. CDR3 length: 13 amino acids. Germline CDR1 reads SGHTA; CDR2 reads FQGTGA. DNA for the CDR3: TGTGCCAGCAGCTACCAGACGAACACTGAAGCTTTCTTT. Its translation: CASSYQTNTEAFF.

The chain carries TRBV25-1 and TRBJ1-4; 8 positions agree with TRBD1. The junction had 11 bases not matched to a gene; V was cut back by 1 base and J by 7 bases. Looked up from germline, CDR1 is MGHDK and CDR2 is SYGVNS. The CDR3 runs to 17 residues. The CDR3 DNA reads as TGTGCCAGCAGTGAATTAGGCAGGGGGCGGATTGTTGAAAAACTGTTTTTT. This translates into CASSELGRGRIVEKLFF.

The J gene is TRBJ1-2, the V gene TRBV12-3 or TRBV12-4, with 8 bases lining up with TRBD1. Trimming removed 3 bases from V and 6 bases from J; junction bases left unmatched: 3. The CDR3 covers 13 residues. As DNA, the CDR3 is TGTGCCAGCAGTTTTCAGGGGGCCGATGGCTACACCTTC. Its translation is CASSFQGADGYTF.

The chain carries TRBV24-1 and TRBJ2-2; TRBD1 aligns across 7 bases. The junction had 8 bases not matched to a gene; V was cut back by 3 bases and J by 5 bases. Germline CDR1 is KGHDR and CDR2 is SFDVKD. This CDR3 is 16 amino acids long. The CDR3: CATSDTGQARTGELFF. CDR3 nucleotides: TGTGCCACCAGTGATACCGGACAGGCTCGGACCGGGGAGCTGTTTTTT.

A single count supports this clone. The rearrangement joins TRBV12-3 or TRBV12-4 to TRBJ1-6; D remains unclear. Trimming pared 1 base from V and 7 bases from J, leaving 5 bases between. The CDR3 is 13 residues long. CDR3 bases: TGTGCCAGCAGTTTAGGAGGAAATTCACCCCTCCACTTT. Encoded protein: CASSLGGNSPLHF.